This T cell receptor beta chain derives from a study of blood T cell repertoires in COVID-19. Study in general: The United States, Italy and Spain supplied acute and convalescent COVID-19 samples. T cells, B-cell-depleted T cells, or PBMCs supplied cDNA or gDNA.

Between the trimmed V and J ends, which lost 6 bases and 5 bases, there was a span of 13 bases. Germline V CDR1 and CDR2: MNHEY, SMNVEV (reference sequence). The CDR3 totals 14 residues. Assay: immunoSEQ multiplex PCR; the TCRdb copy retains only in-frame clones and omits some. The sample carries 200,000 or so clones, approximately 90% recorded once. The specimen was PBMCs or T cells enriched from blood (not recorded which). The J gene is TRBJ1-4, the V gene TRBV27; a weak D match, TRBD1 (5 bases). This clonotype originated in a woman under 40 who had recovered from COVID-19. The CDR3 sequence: CASRVQGANEKLFF. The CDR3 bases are TGTGCCAGCAGGGTCCAGGGCGCAAATGAAAAACTGTTTTTT.